Presented here are 25 T cell receptor beta chains from one specimen sequenced in a study of shared clonotypes between healthy human individuals. Libraries were prepared by immunoSEQ multiplex PCR; TCRdb keeps only in-frame clonotypes and omits some of them. The sample consists of millions of clones, over 85% of them appearing once. Sequencing was carried out using naive CD4+ T cells sorted from blood. Subset meaning: CD45RA+ positively selected. Every receptor here comes from a young man in good health.

The chain couples TRBV11-2 to TRBJ2-1; 7 bases are shared with TRBD2. Per the germline V gene, CDR1 is SGHAT and CDR2 is FQNNGV. There are 14 residues in the CDR3. The V and J ends lost 0 bases and 13 bases, in that order; junction bases with no gene match: 9. The CDR3 is CASSLDPGLPGQFF. The DNA for the CDR3 is TGTGCCAGCAGCTTAGATCCGGGACTACCGGGACAGTTCTTC. The variable domain in full, with the rest retrieved from reference TRBV11-2 and TRBJ2-1, is EAGVAQSPRYKIIEKRQSVAFWCNPISGHATLYWYQQILGQGPKLLIQFQNNGVVDDSQLPKDRFSAERLKGVDSTLKIQPAKLEDSAVYLCASSLDPGLPGQFFGPGTRLTVL.

V usage is TRBV14 and J usage is TRBJ2-5; no definite D call. Germline V gene lookup returns CDR1 SGHDN and CDR2 FVKESK. V was pared by 4 bases and J by 1 base, with 13 bases between. The CDR3 consists of 15 residues. The CDR3: CASSPRARIQETQYF. CDR3 nucleotide sequence: TGTGCCAGCAGCCCAAGGGCCCGGATCCAAGAGACCCAGTACTTC.

The chain joins TRBV5-8 to TRBJ1-2, with D possibly matching TRBD1 (6 bases). This CDR3 region has 19 residues. V lost 4 bases and J lost 5, with 30 bases in between. Germline CDR1 SGHTS, CDR2 YDEGEE. CDR3 DNA sequence: TGTGCCAGCAGCGTACAGCGGGGCTCGGACAGCCGGGAGCCTTATGGCTACACCTTC. Its protein is CASSVQRGSDSREPYGYTF.

The rearrangement uses TRBV6-5 and TRBJ2-3, with a weak D call TRBD1 (6 bases). The CDR3 spans 15 residues. Germline V CDR1 and CDR2: MNHEY, SVGAGI. V was shortened by 6 bases and J by 3 bases, with 16 bases between the two germline ends. This chain's CDR3 is CASRPGAWRTDTQYF. CDR3 DNA: TGTGCCAGCAGACCAGGGGCCTGGAGGACAGATACGCAGTATTTT.

This clone was seen once. The rearrangement uses TRBV9 and TRBJ2-1, with D hard to call. V shed 0 bases and J shed 2 bases, with 12 bases lying between them. This CDR3 has 16 amino acids. The germline CDR1 and CDR2 sequences are SGDLS and YYNGEE. The CDR3 region has the DNA TGTGCCAGCAGCGTAGACCCATTGCCCCCCTACAATGAGCAGTTCTTC. Translation gives CASSVDPLPPYNEQFF.

The V gene is TRBV28, the J gene TRBJ2-7; weak D call: TRBD1 (6 bases). The CDR3 spans 13 residues. Germline CDR1 reads MDHEN; CDR2 reads SYDVKM. The V and J ends lost 6 bases and 6 bases respectively, with 15 bases between them. This CDR3 reads CASRGGPVGEQYF. The CDR3 nucleotides are TGTGCCAGCAGAGGGGGTCCTGTCGGCGAGCAGTACTTC.

The DNA of the CDR3 is TGTGCCAGTATTGACGGGGCCCTAGGGGACACTGAAGCTTTCTTT. This translates into CASIDGALGDTEAFF. The chain combines TRBV19 with TRBJ1-1; D is perhaps TRBD1 (5 bases). The CDR3 sequence is 15 residues long. The V gene lost 7 bases and the J gene lost 3 bases, with 18 bases spanning the gap. Germline loops: CDR1 LNHDA, CDR2 SQIVND (reference sequence).

The chain links TRBV5-5 to TRBJ2-7; possibly TRBD2 for D (6 bases). CDR3 length: 14 residues. The germline V gene has CDR1 SGHKS and CDR2 YYEKEE (reference sequence). V was shortened by 1 base and J by 0 bases, with 8 bases between the two germline ends. The CDR3 DNA is TGTGCCAGCAGCTTGCGGGGGACCTCCTACGAGCAGTACTTC. Its protein product is CASSLRGTSYEQYF.

CDR3: CASSLGATAGAGYTF. Written as DNA, the CDR3 is TGCGCCAGCAGCTTGGGGGCGACGGCAGGGGCTGGCTACACCTTC. The J gene is TRBJ1-2, the V gene TRBV5-1; D perhaps matches TRBD1 (6 bases). The CDR3 extends over 15 amino acids. Germline loops: CDR1 SGHRS, CDR2 YFSETQ. Trimming removed 0 bases from V and 7 bases from J, with 16 bases in between.

The V call is TRBV10-3, the J call TRBJ2-3; TRBD2 agrees at 7 bases. V lost 4 bases, J lost 6 bases, and 10 bases stayed unmatched. Per germline, CDR1 ENHRY and CDR2 SYGVKD. There are 15 residues in the CDR3. The CDR3 nucleotides read TGTGCCATCAGTGGGAGTGGGACTATCACGGATACGCAGTATTTT. Its translation: CAISGSGTITDTQYF.

V and J are TRBV10-2 and TRBJ2-5; D is possibly TRBD1 or TRBD2 (6 bases each). The germline V gene has CDR1 WSHSY and CDR2 SAAADI. The CDR3 covers 15 residues. Between the trimmed V and J ends, which lost 5 bases and 4 bases, there was a span of 17 bases. CDR3 sequence (DNA): TGCGCCAGCAGTAGCGGGCAGGGGCAGGGAGAGACCCAGTACTTC. It specifies CASSSGQGQGETQYF.

This clone has only one observation. The chain joins TRBV5-6 to TRBJ2-3; 7 positions agree with TRBD2. Germline V gene data show CDR1 as SGHDT and CDR2 as YYEEEE. The CDR3 is 16 residues long. Trimming cost V 0 bases and J 0 bases; bases outside gene matches: 4. Here the CDR3 DNA reads TGTGCCAGCAGCTTGGTCACGGGACTAAGCACAGATACGCAGTATTTT. Translation: CASSLVTGLSTDTQYF.

The chain combines TRBV9 with TRBJ2-1; the match to TRBD2 covers 7 bases. V lost 1 base to trimming and J lost 5 bases; unmatched junction nucleotides: 6. Looked up from germline, CDR1 is SGDLS and CDR2 is YYNGEE. The CDR3 is 15 residues long. DNA of the CDR3: TGTGCCAGCAGCGTATTCGGGGGGAAAAACAATGAGCAGTTCTTC. Translation gives CASSVFGGKNNEQFF.

This clone was counted a few times. This chain uses TRBV30 with TRBJ1-1; unclear D gene. CDR3 size: 12 residues. Trimming took 1 base from V and 8 from J, leaving 11 bases between them. Per the germline V gene, CDR1 is GTSNPN and CDR2 is SVGIG (reference sequence). The CDR3 sequence: CAWSDLRQEAFF. The CDR3 bases are TGTGCCTGGAGTGATTTGCGGCAGGAAGCTTTCTTT.

The chain uses TRBV5-1 and TRBJ2-1; TRBD2 matches at 7 bases. The CDR3 length is 16 residues. The V segment lost 3 bases and the J segment 1 base; nucleotides outside the gene matches: 7. Looked up from germline, CDR1 is SGHRS and CDR2 is YFSETQ. CDR3 nucleotides: TGCGCCAGCAGCTGGAAGACTAGCAGTTCCTACAATGAGCAGTTCTTC. Its translation is CASSWKTSSSYNEQFF.

The rearrangement uses TRBV28 and TRBJ2-1; 7 nucleotides align to TRBD1. The CDR3 length is 18 residues. The junction had 14 bases not matched to a gene; V was cut back by 6 bases and J by 0 bases. Germline V CDR1 and CDR2: MDHEN, SYDVKM. The CDR3 nucleotides are TGTGCCAGCAGCTCCGAGACAGGGCTTTGGAGCTCCTACAATGAGCAGTTCTTC. This gives the protein CASSSETGLWSSYNEQFF.

The chain employs TRBV6-1 and TRBJ1-5, with 9 bases that match TRBD1. Germline values: CDR1 MNHNS, CDR2 SASEGT. The CDR3 loop spans 15 amino acids. V gave up 8 bases and J gave up 0 bases; unmatched junction bases: 5. The CDR3 is CASRGTGTSNQPQHF. In DNA form, the CDR3 reads TGTGCCAGCCGGGGGACAGGGACTAGCAATCAGCCCCAGCATTTT.

CDR3 nucleotides: TGTGCCAGCAGCTTAGGGACTAGCGGGAGCGGTGAGACCCAGTACTTC. It translates to CASSLGTSGSGETQYF. The J gene is TRBJ2-5, the V gene TRBV11-2; 13 nucleotides line up with TRBD2. J was trimmed by 5 bases and V by 1 base; bases with no gene match: 4. The CDR3 has 16 residues. Germline assignment: CDR1 SGHAT and CDR2 FQNNGV.

Only a few counts were recorded for this clone. The sample holds other DNA sequences that translate to the same CDR3. The genes are TRBV6-1 and TRBJ1-5, with 7 bases aligning to TRBD1. Germline V gene lookup returns CDR1 MNHNS and CDR2 SASEGT. The CDR3 has 14 residues. The ends lost 3 bases at V and 5 bases at J; junction bases unmatched: 4. DNA for the CDR3: TGTGCCAGCAGTGAGAGACAGGGCTATCAGCCCCAGCATTTT. Translating gives CASSERQGYQPQHF.

V gene TRBV11-2 combines with J gene TRBJ2-2; TRBD1 aligns across 9 bases. The CDR3 runs 15 residues. The trim removed 4 bases at V and 3 bases at J, leaving 3 bases unmatched. Germline-derived CDR1 and CDR2 are SGHAT and FQNNGV. Here the CDR3 reads CASSSRQGDTGELFF. CDR3 in DNA: TGTGCCAGCAGCTCCAGACAGGGGGACACCGGGGAGCTGTTTTTT. Drawing the rest from reference TRBV11-2 and TRBJ2-2, the complete variable domain is EAGVAQSPRYKIIEKRQSVAFWCNPISGHATLYWYQQILGQGPKLLIQFQNNGVVDDSQLPKDRFSAERLKGVDSTLKIQPAKLEDSAVYLCASSSRQGDTGELFFGEGSRLTVL.

The chain carries TRBV6-5 and TRBJ2-7; the D gene is possibly TRBD2 (6 bases). CDR1 is MNHEY, CDR2 SVGAGI, per germline. V shed 5 bases and J shed 1 base, with 12 bases lying between them. This CDR3 comprises 14 residues. The CDR3 nucleotides are TGTGCCAGCAGTGGGGGACTCCTATCCTACGAGCAGTACTTC. This encodes CASSGGLLSYEQYF.

The chain combines TRBV7-9 with TRBJ1-4; D might be TRBD1 (6 bases). The germline CDR1 and CDR2 sequences are SEHNR and FQNEAQ (reference sequence). The CDR3 consists of 16 residues. V was cut by 5 bases and J by 7 bases, with 20 bases left in between. The CDR3 coding sequence is TGTGCCAGCAGCCCCATCGGGGGGCGCCCCGGTGAAAAACTGTTTTTT. It translates to CASSPIGGRPGEKLFF.

This chain connects TRBV15 to TRBJ1-1; no clear D. This CDR3 region has 13 residues. Trimming removed 3 bases from V and 5 bases from J, with 10 bases in between. CDR1 and CDR2 (germline): LNHNV, YYDKDF (reference sequence). CDR3 sequence: CATSREGVTEAFF. For the CDR3, the DNA is TGTGCCACCAGCAGGGAGGGCGTGACTGAAGCTTTCTTT.

The sample holds one count of this clone. The same CDR3 arises from other DNA sequences in this sample as well. CDR3 region: CASSYSGKGPYEQYF. The CDR3 region has the DNA TGTGCCAGCAGTTACTCGGGCAAAGGACCCTACGAGCAGTACTTC. V usage is TRBV6-5 and J usage is TRBJ2-7; D gene unclear. The CDR3 length is 15 residues. Deletions cut 0 bases from V and 2 bases from J, with 11 bases between. CDR1 is MNHEY, CDR2 SVGAGI, per germline.

The DNA of the CDR3 is TGTGCCAGCAGCTTAGGTGGGACAGGGGTCCAGCCCCAGCATTTT. It codes for CASSLGGTGVQPQHF. The chain uses TRBV7-2 and TRBJ1-5; 10 bases fit TRBD1. The V gene end was trimmed by 1 base and the J gene end by 7 bases; junction bases not matched to a gene: 4. Germline V gives CDR1 SGHTA, CDR2 FQGNSA. This CDR3 is built from 15 residues.